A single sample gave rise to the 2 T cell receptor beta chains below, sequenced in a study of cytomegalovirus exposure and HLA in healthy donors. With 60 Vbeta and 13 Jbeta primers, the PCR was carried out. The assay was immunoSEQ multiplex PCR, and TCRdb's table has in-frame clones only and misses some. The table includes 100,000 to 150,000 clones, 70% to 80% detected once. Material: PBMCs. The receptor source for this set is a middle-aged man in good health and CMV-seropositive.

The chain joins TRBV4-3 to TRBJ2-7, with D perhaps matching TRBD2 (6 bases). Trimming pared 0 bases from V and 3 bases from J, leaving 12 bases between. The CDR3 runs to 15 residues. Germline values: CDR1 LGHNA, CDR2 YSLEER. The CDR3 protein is CASSQDTEGFYEQYF. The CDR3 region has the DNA TGCGCCAGCAGCCAAGATACGGAGGGCTTCTACGAGCAGTACTTC.

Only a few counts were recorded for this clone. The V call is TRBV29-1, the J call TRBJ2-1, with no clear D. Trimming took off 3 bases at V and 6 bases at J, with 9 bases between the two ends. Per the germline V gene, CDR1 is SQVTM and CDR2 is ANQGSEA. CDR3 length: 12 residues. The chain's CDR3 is CSVEPSGNEQFF. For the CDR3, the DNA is TGCAGCGTTGAGCCTTCAGGCAATGAGCAGTTCTTC.